These 12 T cell receptor beta chains originate from one sample sequenced in a study of blood T cell repertoires in COVID-19. Clones were read by immunoSEQ multiplex PCR, and TCRdb kept only the in-frame ones, dropping some. Of 200,000 to 250,000 clones listed, approximately 86% are singletons. Sequencing input: peripheral blood. All receptors derive from a woman aged 70 to 79 with active or convalescent COVID-19.

The chain joins TRBV3-1 (or the pseudogene TRBV3-2) to TRBJ2-3, with 10 bases aligning to TRBD2. Trimming cost V 4 bases and J 6 bases; bases outside gene matches: 4. CDR3 length equals 14 residues. Germline CDR1 is LGHDT and CDR2 is YNNKEL (reference sequence). The CDR3: CASSLSGGADTQYF. The CDR3 nucleotides are TGTGCCAGCAGCCTAAGCGGGGGGGCTGATACGCAGTATTTT.

The chain combines TRBV2 with TRBJ2-3; TRBD1 agrees at 7 bases. This CDR3 is built from 14 residues. V dropped 7 bases and J dropped 2; count of bases not matched to a gene: 6. Looked up from germline, CDR1 is SNHLY and CDR2 is FYNNEI. The CDR3 DNA follows: TGTGCCAGCAAGCTAGGGACAGCCACAGATACGCAGTATTTT. Translated, it gives CASKLGTATDTQYF.

The chain has TRBV5-8 and TRBJ1-2, with D possibly matching TRBD1 (5 bases). CDR3 length: 14 amino acids. Germline CDR1 reads SGHTS; CDR2 reads YDEGEE. With 4 bases removed from V and 4 bases from J, the gap between germline ends came to 14 bases. The CDR3 DNA reads as TGTGCCAGCAGCCCGCAGGTGGGGCCCTATGGCTACACCTTC. Translating it yields CASSPQVGPYGYTF.

This clone showed up just a few times. The rearrangement joins TRBV5-1 to TRBJ1-4, with 7 bases fitting TRBD1. The CDR3 sequence is 15 residues long. Germline V lookup: CDR1 SGHRS, CDR2 YFSETQ. Trimming at V came to 4 bases and at J to 2 bases, leaving 5 bases not matched to a gene. The CDR3 loop is CASSANRGTNEKLFF. The DNA of the CDR3 is TGCGCCAGCAGCGCGAACAGGGGCACTAATGAAAAACTGTTTTTT.

The rearrangement uses TRBV2 and TRBJ2-1, with D perhaps matching TRBD2 (6 bases). Germline loops: CDR1 SNHLY, CDR2 FYNNEI. The CDR3 is 15 residues long. Between the trimmed V and J ends, which lost 0 bases and 10 bases, there was a span of 16 bases. The CDR3 nucleotides are TGTGCCAGCAGTGAAGCGGGGGGAATGGCCCGCGAGCAGTTCTTC. This sequence encodes CASSEAGGMAREQFF.

The rearrangement joins TRBV10-2 to TRBJ2-2; no reliable D call. CDR1 and CDR2 from the germline V gene are WSHSY and SAAADI. V dropped 8 bases and J dropped 2 bases, with 6 bases sitting between them. The CDR3 is made up of 12 amino acids. This CDR3 reads CASPTNTGELFF. The CDR3 DNA is TGCGCCAGCCCAACTAACACCGGGGAGCTGTTTTTT.

The chain employs TRBV4-2 and TRBJ1-4, with a possible D match to TRBD1 (6 bases). The ends were cut back, 4 bases at V and 1 base at J, with 13 bases in the middle. Per germline, CDR1 LGHNA and CDR2 YNFKEQ. The CDR3 has 16 amino acids. CDR3 nucleotides: TGTGCCAGCAGCCGGGACACCCTGGAAACTAATGAAAAACTGTTTTTT. The encoded protein is CASSRDTLETNEKLFF.

This clone occurred once. This chain joins TRBV28 and TRBJ1-5; D uncertain. The CDR3 is 16 amino acids. The V and J ends lost 3 bases and 6 bases respectively, with 18 bases between them. Per the germline V gene, CDR1 is MDHEN and CDR2 is SYDVKM. Here the CDR3 DNA reads TGTGCCAGCAGTTTCGTGGTAGGTGTGGGAGGTCAGCCCCAGCATTTT. Its translation: CASSFVVGVGGQPQHF.

The chain recombines TRBV19 with TRBJ1-5; maybe TRBD1 (5 bases). V was shortened by 8 bases and J by 2 bases, with 16 bases between the two germline ends. The CDR3 is made up of 15 amino acids. Germline V gene lookup returns CDR1 LNHDA and CDR2 SQIVND (reference sequence). The CDR3 coding sequence is TGTGCCAGTGGGGCGAAGGCTTGGGGCAATCAGCCCCAGCATTTT. Its translation is CASGAKAWGNQPQHF.

This CDR3 reads CASSLATGRNSPLHF. The CDR3 DNA follows: TGTGCCAGCAGCTTAGCGACAGGGAGAAATTCACCCCTCCACTTT. V gene TRBV7-8 combines with J gene TRBJ1-6; 7 nucleotides agree with TRBD1. The V segment lost 0 bases and the J segment 7 bases; nucleotides outside the gene matches: 3. Germline lookup yields CDR1 SGHVS and CDR2 FQNEAQ. CDR3 length: 15 residues.

The chain combines TRBV7-8 with TRBJ1-2; 7 nucleotides align to TRBD1. Germline CDR1 and CDR2: SGHVS and FQNEAQ. The CDR3 sequence is 14 residues long. V lost 3 bases to trimming and J lost 7 bases; unmatched junction nucleotides: 8. This chain's CDR3 is CASSLEGARGGYTF. CDR3 nucleotides: TGTGCCAGCAGCTTGGAGGGGGCGCGGGGTGGCTACACCTTC.

The chain links TRBV5-1 to TRBJ2-7; 8 bases are a match to TRBD1. CDR1 is SGHRS, CDR2 YFSETQ, per germline. J gave up 3 bases and V 0 bases, and 2 bases lay outside the gene matches. CDR3 length: 14 residues. CDR3 protein: CASSLDGQGYEQYF. As DNA, the CDR3 is TGCGCCAGCAGCTTGGATGGACAGGGCTACGAGCAGTACTTC. Full variable domain (rest looked up from reference TRBV5-1 and TRBJ2-7): KAGVTQTPRYLIKTRGQQVTLSCSPISGHRSVSWYQQTPGQGLQFLFEYFSETQRNKGNFPGRFSGRQFSNSRSEMNVSTLELGDSALYLCASSLDGQGYEQYFGPGTRLTVT.